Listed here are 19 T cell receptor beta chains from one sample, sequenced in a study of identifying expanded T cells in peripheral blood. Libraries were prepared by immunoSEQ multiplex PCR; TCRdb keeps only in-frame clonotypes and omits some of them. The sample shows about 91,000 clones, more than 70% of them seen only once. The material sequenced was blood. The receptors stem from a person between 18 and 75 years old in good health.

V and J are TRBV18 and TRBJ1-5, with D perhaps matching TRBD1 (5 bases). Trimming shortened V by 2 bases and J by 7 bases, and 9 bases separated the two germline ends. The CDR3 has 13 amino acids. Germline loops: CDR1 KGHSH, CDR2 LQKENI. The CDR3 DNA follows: TGTGCCAGCTCACCAGACTGGGACCAGCCCCAGCATTTT. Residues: CASSPDWDQPQHF.

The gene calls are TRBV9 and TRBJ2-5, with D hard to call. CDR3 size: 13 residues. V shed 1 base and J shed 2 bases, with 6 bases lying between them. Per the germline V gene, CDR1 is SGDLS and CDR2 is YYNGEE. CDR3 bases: TGTGCCAGCAGCGTAAGCGATCAAGAGACCCAGTACTTC. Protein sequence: CASSVSDQETQYF.

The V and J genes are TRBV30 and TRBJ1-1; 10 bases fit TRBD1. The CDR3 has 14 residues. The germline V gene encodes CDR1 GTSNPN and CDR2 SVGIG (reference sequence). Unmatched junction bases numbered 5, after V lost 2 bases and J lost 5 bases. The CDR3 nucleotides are TGTGCCTGGAGTACCGACAGGGGGCCGACTGAAGCTTTCTTT. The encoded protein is CAWSTDRGPTEAFF.

CDR3 sequence (DNA): TGTGCCAGCAGCTTACGGGGACTAGCGGGAGTTGGGGAGCTGTTTTTT. Its protein is CASSLRGLAGVGELFF. The chain combines TRBV7-2 with TRBJ2-2; 14 nucleotides line up with TRBD2. Germline V gene sequence: CDR1 SGHTA, CDR2 FQGNSA. CDR3 size: 16 residues. V shed 2 bases, J shed 8 bases, and the junction held 4 bases outside the gene matches.

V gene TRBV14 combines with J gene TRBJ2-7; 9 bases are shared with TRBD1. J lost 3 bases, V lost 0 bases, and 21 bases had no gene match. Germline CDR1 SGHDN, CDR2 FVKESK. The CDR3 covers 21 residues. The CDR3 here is CASSQDRAARVTGGSLYEQYF. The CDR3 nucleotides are TGTGCCAGCAGCCAAGACCGCGCCGCCCGAGTGACAGGGGGATCGCTCTACGAGCAGTACTTC. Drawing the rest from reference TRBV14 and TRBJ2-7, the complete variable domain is EAGVTQFPSHSVIEKGQTVTLRCDPISGHDNLYWYRRVMGKEIKFLLHFVKESKQDESGMPNNRFLAERTGGTYSTLKVQPAELEDSGVYFCASSQDRAARVTGGSLYEQYFGPGTRLTVT.

CDR3: CASSPIRTSGRGEQFF. CDR3 DNA: TGTGCCAGCAGCCCAATCCGGACTAGCGGGAGAGGTGAGCAGTTCTTC. This sequence joins TRBV7-9 and TRBJ2-1, with TRBD2 matching over 13 bases. There are 16 residues in the CDR3. The germline V gene encodes CDR1 SEHNR and CDR2 FQNEAQ (reference sequence). V lost 5 bases to trimming and J lost 9 bases; unmatched junction nucleotides: 10.

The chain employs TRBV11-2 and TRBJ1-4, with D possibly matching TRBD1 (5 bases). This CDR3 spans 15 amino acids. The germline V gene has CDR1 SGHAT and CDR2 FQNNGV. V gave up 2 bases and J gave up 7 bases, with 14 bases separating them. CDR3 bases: TGTGCCAGCAGCTTAAGGCGGGCAGACAGTGAAAAACTGTTTTTT. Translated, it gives CASSLRRADSEKLFF.

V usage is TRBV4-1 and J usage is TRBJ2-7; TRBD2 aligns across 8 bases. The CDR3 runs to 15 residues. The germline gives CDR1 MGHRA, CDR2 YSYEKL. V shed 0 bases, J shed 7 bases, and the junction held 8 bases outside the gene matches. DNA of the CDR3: TGCGCCAGCAGCCAAGAGACCGGGGGGGTATGGGAGCAGTACTTC. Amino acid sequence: CASSQETGGVWEQYF.

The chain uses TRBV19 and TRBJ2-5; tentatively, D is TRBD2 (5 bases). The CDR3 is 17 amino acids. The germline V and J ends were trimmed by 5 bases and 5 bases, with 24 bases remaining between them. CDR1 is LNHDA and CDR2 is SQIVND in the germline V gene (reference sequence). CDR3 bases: TGTGCCAGTAGTTTTCCCCGGAAGGCAGGCCGCGGGGAGACCCAGTACTTC. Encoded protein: CASSFPRKAGRGETQYF.

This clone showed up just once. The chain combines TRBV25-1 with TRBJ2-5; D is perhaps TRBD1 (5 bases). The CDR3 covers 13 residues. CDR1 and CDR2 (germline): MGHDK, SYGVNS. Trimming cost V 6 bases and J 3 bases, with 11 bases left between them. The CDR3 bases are TGTGCCAGCAGGTATACAGGTGAAGAGACCCAGTACTTC. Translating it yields CASRYTGEETQYF.

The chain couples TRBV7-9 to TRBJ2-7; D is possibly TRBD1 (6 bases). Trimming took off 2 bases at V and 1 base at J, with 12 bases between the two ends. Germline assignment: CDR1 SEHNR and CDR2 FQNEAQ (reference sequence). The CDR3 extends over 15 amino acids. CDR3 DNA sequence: TGTGCCAGCAGCTTAATGTTACAGGGATCCTACGAGCAGTACTTC. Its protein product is CASSLMLQGSYEQYF.

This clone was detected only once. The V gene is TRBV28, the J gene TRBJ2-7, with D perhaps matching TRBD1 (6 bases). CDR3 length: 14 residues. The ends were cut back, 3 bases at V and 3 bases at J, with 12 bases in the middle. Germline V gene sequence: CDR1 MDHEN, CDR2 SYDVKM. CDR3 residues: CASSFGGDLYEQYF. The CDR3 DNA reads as TGTGCCAGCAGTTTTGGGGGCGACCTCTACGAGCAGTACTTC.

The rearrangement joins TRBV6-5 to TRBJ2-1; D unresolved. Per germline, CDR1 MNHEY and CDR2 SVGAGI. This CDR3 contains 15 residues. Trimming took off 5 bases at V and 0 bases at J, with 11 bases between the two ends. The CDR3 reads CASSPSPISYNEQFF. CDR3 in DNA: TGTGCCAGCAGTCCCAGCCCCATCTCCTACAATGAGCAGTTCTTC.

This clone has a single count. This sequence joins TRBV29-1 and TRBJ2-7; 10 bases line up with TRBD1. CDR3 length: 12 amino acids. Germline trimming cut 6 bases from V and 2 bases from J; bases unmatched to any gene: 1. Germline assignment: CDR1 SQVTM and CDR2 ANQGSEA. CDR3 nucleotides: TGCAGCGTCGGACAGGGGGCCTACGAGCAGTACTTC. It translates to CSVGQGAYEQYF.

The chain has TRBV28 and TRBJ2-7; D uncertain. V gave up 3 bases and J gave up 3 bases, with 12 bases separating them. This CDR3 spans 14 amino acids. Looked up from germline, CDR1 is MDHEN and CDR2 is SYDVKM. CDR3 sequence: CASSFGGVLYEQYF. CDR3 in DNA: TGTGCCAGCAGTTTCGGTGGCGTTCTCTACGAGCAGTACTTC.

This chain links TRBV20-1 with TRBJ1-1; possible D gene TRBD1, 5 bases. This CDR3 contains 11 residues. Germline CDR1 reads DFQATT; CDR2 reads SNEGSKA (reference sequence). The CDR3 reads CKTTDHTEAFF. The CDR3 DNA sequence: TGCAAGACGACAGACCACACTGAAGCTTTCTTT.

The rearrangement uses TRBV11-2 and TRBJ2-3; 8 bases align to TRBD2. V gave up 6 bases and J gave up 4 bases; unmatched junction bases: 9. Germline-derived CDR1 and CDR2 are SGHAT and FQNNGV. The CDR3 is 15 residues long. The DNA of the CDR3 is TGTGCCAGCAGAAGGGCGGGAGGAGGGTCAGATACGCAGTATTTT. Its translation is CASRRAGGGSDTQYF.

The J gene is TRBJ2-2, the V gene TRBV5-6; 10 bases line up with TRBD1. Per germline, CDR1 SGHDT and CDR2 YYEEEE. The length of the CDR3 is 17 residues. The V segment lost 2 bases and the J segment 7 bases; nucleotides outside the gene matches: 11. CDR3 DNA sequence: TGTGCCAGCAGCTTCCGGGACAGGGGATCTGTCGGCGGGGAGCTGTTTTTT. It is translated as CASSFRDRGSVGGELFF.

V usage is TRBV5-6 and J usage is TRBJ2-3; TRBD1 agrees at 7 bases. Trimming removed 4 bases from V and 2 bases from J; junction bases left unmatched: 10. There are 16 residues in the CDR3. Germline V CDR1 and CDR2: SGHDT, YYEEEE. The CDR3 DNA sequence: TGTGCCAGCAGCGGGCAACAGGGGACCTACACAGATACGCAGTATTTT. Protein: CASSGQQGTYTDTQYF.